These 17 T cell receptor beta chains originate from one sample sequenced in a study of blood T cell repertoires in COVID-19. TCRdb keeps only in-frame clones here, not all; method: immunoSEQ multiplex PCR. Here the sample spans some 240,000 clones, about 81% being singletons. The sample consisted of peripheral blood. The origin of the receptors is a woman in her sixties or seventies with active or convalescent COVID-19.

The V call is TRBV9, the J call TRBJ2-7, with TRBD2 matching over 10 bases. The CDR3 has 15 amino acids. The germline V gene encodes CDR1 SGDLS and CDR2 YYNGEE. The V and J ends lost 0 bases and 2 bases, in that order; junction bases with no gene match: 2. This CDR3 is CASSVGTSGTYEQYF. In DNA form, the CDR3 reads TGTGCCAGCAGCGTAGGGACTAGCGGCACCTACGAGCAGTACTTC.

The rearrangement links TRBV7-8 to TRBJ1-4; 8 nucleotides align to TRBD1. Trimming took 5 bases from V and 0 from J; bases not matched to a gene: 5. This CDR3 spans 16 amino acids. CDR1 is SGHVS and CDR2 is FQNEAQ in the germline V gene. CDR3 nucleotides: TGTGCCAGCAGCGAGGACAGGGTTGCAACTAATGAAAAACTGTTTTTT. Translation: CASSEDRVATNEKLFF.

As to this clone: One end of the junction is discordant with germline, which a read error may explain. The chain combines TRBV2 with TRBJ1-4; a weak D match, TRBD1 (6 bases). The CDR3 is made up of 14 amino acids. The germline V gene encodes CDR1 SNHLY and CDR2 FYNNEI. The CDR3 sequence is CASSDGTTNEKLFF. The CDR3 bases are TGTGCCAGCAGTGACGGGACAACAAATGAAAAACTGTTTTTT.

CDR3 sequence reads: CASSPGGSGANVLTF. CDR3 coding DNA: TGTGCCAGCAGTCCAGGGGGGTCTGGGGCCAACGTCCTGACTTTC. This chain connects TRBV6-5 to TRBJ2-6; weak D call: TRBD1 (7 bases). Germline CDR1 is MNHEY and CDR2 is SVGAGI. V was trimmed by 5 bases and J by 1 base, leaving 9 bases between them. The CDR3 is 15 residues long.

The J gene is TRBJ1-2, the V gene TRBV6-5; TRBD1 agrees at 11 bases. Germline CDR1 MNHEY, CDR2 SVGAGI. V was pared by 8 bases and J by 8 bases, with 4 bases of the junction left unmatched. This CDR3 is 12 amino acids long. CDR3 coding DNA: TGTGCCAGCGGACAGGGGGCTAGAGGCTACACCTTC. Amino acids: CASGQGARGYTF.

The rearrangement uses TRBV30 and TRBJ1-4; TRBD1 matches at 7 bases. Losses at the gene ends were 3 bases for V and 12 bases for J; bases not matched to a gene: 13. The germline V gene encodes CDR1 GTSNPN and CDR2 SVGIG (reference sequence). The CDR3 sequence is 14 residues long. The CDR3 loop is CAWSPNRDSLELFF. The CDR3 coding sequence is TGTGCCTGGAGCCCAAACCGGGACAGTTTAGAACTGTTTTTT.

This chain joins TRBV7-6 and TRBJ2-1; 10 nucleotides agree with TRBD2. CDR1 and CDR2 from the germline V gene are SGHVS and FNYEAQ. With 4 bases clipped from V and 11 bases from J, the junction kept 11 bases outside the gene matches. The CDR3 is 15 amino acids. The CDR3 region has the DNA TGTGCCAGCAGCTCCAACGTAGCGGGGGGCACCCAGCAGTTCTTC. This encodes CASSSNVAGGTQQFF.

The J gene is TRBJ1-5, the V gene TRBV12-3 or TRBV12-4, with D hard to call. V was shortened by 4 bases and J by 5 bases, with 6 bases between the two germline ends. The CDR3 has 12 residues. The CDR3 reads CASSSQDQPQHF. The CDR3 region has the DNA TGTGCCAGCAGTTCGCAGGATCAGCCCCAGCATTTT.

V usage is TRBV11-2 and J usage is TRBJ1-1; no clear D. CDR3 length: 15 residues. The V gene lost 0 bases and the J gene lost 3 bases, with 11 bases spanning the gap. Germline-derived CDR1 and CDR2 are SGHAT and FQNNGV. CDR3 DNA sequence: TGTGCCAGCAGCTTAGATAACATAGCATACACTGAAGCTTTCTTT. Protein sequence: CASSLDNIAYTEAFF.

This clone was observed a single time. The genes are TRBV19 and TRBJ2-7; 7 nucleotides align to TRBD2. The germline V gene has CDR1 LNHDA and CDR2 SQIVND (reference sequence). The CDR3 spans 15 residues. Unmatched junction bases numbered 8, after V lost 4 bases and J lost 2 bases. CDR3 in amino acids: CASSSGASGTYEQYF. Here the CDR3 DNA reads TGTGCCAGTAGTAGCGGGGCTAGCGGAACCTACGAGCAGTACTTC.

The gene calls are TRBV29-1 and TRBJ1-1; D is unresolved. The V end lost 7 bases, the J end lost 0 bases, and 9 bases lay between the germline ends. The CDR3 is 12 amino acids. Germline V gene data show CDR1 as SQVTM and CDR2 as ANQGSEA. The CDR3 nucleotides read TGCAGCGGCCAAGCGATGAACACTGAAGCTTTCTTT. Residues: CSGQAMNTEAFF.

This clone turned up a few times. The chain combines TRBV7-2 with TRBJ2-1, with D uncertain. CDR1 is SGHTA, CDR2 FQGNSA, per germline. Trimming stripped 3 bases from V and 7 bases from J, with 7 bases between. The CDR3 totals 12 residues. DNA of the CDR3: TGTGCCAGCAGCTTGTTGCGGAATGAGCAGTTCTTC. It encodes CASSLLRNEQFF.

This clone was detected ten times or more. The chain's CDR3 is CASSLGVAGGRETQYF. The CDR3 DNA reads TGTGCCAGCAGCTTAGGGGTAGCGGGGGGCCGAGAGACCCAGTACTTC. This sequence joins TRBV11-2 and TRBJ2-5; 10 bases match TRBD2. V lost 1 base, J lost 4 bases, and 6 bases stayed unmatched. From germline, CDR1 is SGHAT and CDR2 FQNNGV. This CDR3 is 16 amino acids long.

The rearrangement uses TRBV6-5 and TRBJ1-2; 7 bases match TRBD1. This CDR3 region has 14 residues. CDR1 MNHEY and CDR2 SVGAGI come from the germline V gene. The ends lost 7 bases at V and 2 bases at J; junction bases unmatched: 7. CDR3 sequence: CASTLGQANYGYTF. CDR3 coding DNA: TGTGCCAGCACTTTAGGACAGGCGAACTATGGCTACACCTTC.

The genes are TRBV2 and TRBJ2-7, with TRBD1 identical over 8 bases. The germline V gene encodes CDR1 SNHLY and CDR2 FYNNEI. The CDR3 consists of 15 residues. J was trimmed by 3 bases and V by 6 bases; bases with no gene match: 10. The CDR3 spells CASSNGQGGNYEQYF. DNA for the CDR3: TGTGCCAGCAGCAACGGACAGGGTGGAAACTACGAGCAGTACTTC.

In regard to this clone: Sequence at one end of the junction differs from germline and may be a read error. J is TRBJ2-1 and V is TRBV2; tentatively, D is TRBD2 (5 bases). In germline, CDR1 is SNHLY, CDR2 FYNNEI. The CDR3 covers 11 residues. CDR3 sequence: CASSEGRRNIF. CDR3 nucleotides: TGTGCCAGCAGTGAAGGACGGAGGAATATCTTC.

This chain connects TRBV19 to TRBJ2-3; 8 positions match TRBD1. The CDR3 totals 15 residues. Trimming cost V 3 bases and J 2 bases; bases outside gene matches: 4. Looked up from germline, CDR1 is LNHDA and CDR2 is SQIVND (reference sequence). In DNA, the CDR3 is TGTGCCAGTAGTATGGGGACAGGCGACACAGATACGCAGTATTTT. It translates to CASSMGTGDTDTQYF.